These 31 T cell receptor beta chains were sequenced from one sample in a study of blood T cell repertoires in COVID-19. Profiling relied on immunoSEQ multiplex PCR, and the TCRdb table lists in-frame clones only, not all of them. The sample holds 69,000 or so clones; 90% are singletons and the top ten take 5.3%. The source material was peripheral blood. These receptors were taken from a man aged 45-65 years with acute or convalescent COVID-19.

The J gene is TRBJ1-5, the V gene TRBV6-1; 7 positions agree with TRBD1. The CDR3 is 15 amino acids. The trim removed 0 bases at V and 7 bases at J, leaving 6 bases unmatched. Germline CDR1 MNHNS, CDR2 SASEGT. CDR3 nucleotides: TGTGCCAGCAGTGAAGCGAGACAGGGTGGGCAGCCCCAGCATTTT. Translating it yields CASSEARQGGQPQHF.

The V gene is TRBV7-2, the J gene TRBJ2-7, with 10 bases that match TRBD1. CDR1 is SGHTA, CDR2 FQGNSA, per germline. Germline trimming cut 5 bases from V and 9 bases from J; bases unmatched to any gene: 13. The CDR3 totals 15 residues. The CDR3, as DNA: TGTGCCAGCAGCCTGGACAGGGGGGGACCGGGCGGGCAGTACTTC. Amino acid sequence: CASSLDRGGPGGQYF.

The chain recombines TRBV5-5 with TRBJ1-1; weak D call: TRBD1 (5 bases). The CDR3 runs to 15 residues. Trimming pared 2 bases from V and 1 base from J, leaving 12 bases between. The V gene's germline CDR1 is SGHKS and CDR2 YYEKEE (reference sequence). The CDR3 is CASSFIGQGNTEAFF. The CDR3 DNA reads as TGTGCCAGCAGCTTCATCGGGCAGGGGAACACTGAAGCTTTCTTT.

V usage is TRBV18 and J usage is TRBJ1-1, with D possibly being TRBD1 (5 bases). This CDR3 region has 17 residues. Germline V gene data show CDR1 as KGHSH and CDR2 as LQKENI. Trimming stripped 3 bases from V and 1 base from J, with 18 bases between. The CDR3 reads CASSPWTGLGENTEAFF. The CDR3 nucleotides are TGTGCCAGCTCACCTTGGACGGGTTTAGGGGAGAACACTGAAGCTTTCTTT.

The rearrangement uses TRBV4-1 and TRBJ2-7; 10 positions match TRBD1. The germline CDR1 and CDR2 sequences are MGHRA and YSYEKL. The CDR3 totals 16 residues. J gave up 2 bases and V 0 bases, and 4 bases lay outside the gene matches. CDR3 amino acids: CASSQERGQGAYEQYF. CDR3 DNA sequence: TGCGCCAGCAGCCAAGAAAGAGGACAGGGGGCCTACGAGCAGTACTTC.

The DNA for the CDR3 is TGTGCCAGTAGTCCCGGACAAAATAGCAATCAGCCCCAGCATTTT. Encoded protein: CASSPGQNSNQPQHF. V is TRBV19 and J is TRBJ1-5; D is perhaps TRBD1 (5 bases). Between the trimmed V and J ends, which lost 5 bases and 0 bases, there was a span of 11 bases. The CDR3 sequence is 15 residues long. Germline CDR1 reads LNHDA; CDR2 reads SQIVND (reference sequence).

The chain uses TRBV11-2 and TRBJ2-2; 10 bases line up with TRBD1. V shed 1 base and J 0 bases; nucleotides not matched to a gene: 2. The CDR3 runs 17 residues. Germline V gene data show CDR1 as SGHAT and CDR2 as FQNNGV. The CDR3 sequence is CASSLGQGATNTGELFF. CDR3 nucleotide sequence: TGTGCCAGCAGCTTAGGACAGGGGGCCACGAACACCGGGGAGCTGTTTTTT.

The CDR3 DNA reads as TGTGCCAGCAGCTTAGAAGTGGGCCAGCCCCAGCATTTT. It is translated as CASSLEVGQPQHF. V and J are TRBV7-2 and TRBJ1-5, with no clear D. Germline loops: CDR1 SGHTA, CDR2 FQGNSA. The CDR3 spans 13 residues. Trimming took off 1 base at V and 7 bases at J, with 8 bases between the two ends. Full variable domain (outside the CDR3, taken from reference TRBV7-2 and TRBJ1-5): GAGVSQSPSNKVTEKGKDVELRCDPISGHTALYWYRQSLGQGLEFLIYFQGNSAPDKSGLPSDRFSAERTGGSVSTLTIQRTQQEDSAVYLCASSLEVGQPQHFGDGTRLSIL.

J is TRBJ1-1 and V is TRBV3-1 (or the pseudogene TRBV3-2), with 7 bases identical to TRBD1. Germline-derived CDR1 and CDR2 are LGHDT and YNNKEL (reference sequence). J was trimmed by 6 bases and V by 1 base; bases with no gene match: 11. The CDR3 contains 16 residues. The CDR3 protein is CASSQGGRGWTAEAFF. In DNA, the CDR3 is TGTGCCAGCAGCCAAGGAGGCAGGGGGTGGACGGCTGAAGCTTTCTTT.

This chain uses TRBV24-1 with TRBJ2-2, with 12 bases that match TRBD2. This CDR3 has 16 residues. CDR1 and CDR2 (germline): KGHDR, SFDVKD. The V segment lost 4 bases and the J segment 8 bases; nucleotides outside the gene matches: 7. CDR3 in amino acids: CATSDPTSGRTGELFF. The CDR3 DNA is TGTGCCACCAGTGACCCCACTAGCGGGAGGACAGGGGAGCTGTTTTTT.

V is TRBV6-6 and J is TRBJ1-5, with 9 nucleotides matching TRBD1. V shed 2 bases and J 6 bases; nucleotides not matched to a gene: 5. The CDR3 is made up of 15 amino acids. Germline CDR1 MNHNY, CDR2 SVGAGI (reference sequence). This CDR3 is CASSYRGQGSQPQHF. Here the CDR3 DNA reads TGTGCCAGCAGTTACCGGGGACAGGGCAGTCAGCCCCAGCATTTT.

This clone was counted a single time. The rearrangement uses TRBV29-1 and TRBJ2-1; 13 bases map to TRBD2. CDR3 length: 13 amino acids. Germline lookup yields CDR1 SQVTM and CDR2 ANQGSEA. V trimming: 3 bases; J trimming: 13 bases; junction bases outside the gene matches: 6. The CDR3 loop reads CSVDGLAGDIQFF. The DNA for the CDR3 is TGCAGCGTTGACGGACTAGCGGGAGACATTCAGTTCTTC.

This rearrangement joins TRBV19 to TRBJ2-7; possibly TRBD2 for D (6 bases). From germline, CDR1 is LNHDA and CDR2 SQIVND (reference sequence). V was shortened by 6 bases and J by 2 bases, with 17 bases between the two germline ends. The CDR3 covers 15 residues. Here the CDR3 reads CASRRDGESAYEQYF. The CDR3 nucleotides are TGTGCCAGTAGGCGGGACGGAGAATCTGCCTACGAGCAGTACTTC.

The rearrangement links TRBV6-1 to TRBJ2-3; D is possibly TRBD2 (5 bases). The CDR3 totals 14 residues. V lost 5 bases, J lost 0 bases, and 9 bases lay in between. CDR1 and CDR2 from the germline V gene are MNHNS and SASEGT. The CDR3 protein is CASSYTGSTDTQYF. CDR3 coding DNA: TGTGCCAGCAGTTATACGGGAAGCACAGATACGCAGTATTTT.

The chain has TRBV4-3 and TRBJ1-2, with D perhaps TRBD1 (6 bases). CDR3 size: 14 residues. Germline V gene lookup returns CDR1 LGHNA and CDR2 YSLEER. V was trimmed by 4 bases and J by 10 bases, leaving 19 bases between them. CDR3 sequence: CASSPADSYGDYTF. As DNA, the CDR3 is TGCGCCAGCAGCCCAGCGGACAGCTATGGTGACTACACCTTC.

The genes are TRBV9 and TRBJ2-1; possible D gene TRBD2, 6 bases. This CDR3 region has 16 residues. Germline CDR1 SGDLS, CDR2 YYNGEE. Trimming pared 0 bases from V and 10 bases from J, leaving 20 bases between. Here the CDR3 DNA reads TGTGCCAGCAGCGTAGGGCCAGAGGGAGGATCTAGAGAGCAGTTCTTC. Translation: CASSVGPEGGSREQFF.

V usage is TRBV5-1 and J usage is TRBJ2-3; 13 bases align to TRBD2. J lost 4 bases, V lost 4 bases, and 6 bases had no gene match. This CDR3 region has 16 residues. The germline CDR1 and CDR2 sequences are SGHRS and YFSETQ. Here the CDR3 DNA reads TGCGCCAGCAGCAGGACTAGCGGGAGCTACGCAGATACGCAGTATTTT. This sequence encodes CASSRTSGSYADTQYF.

The chain has TRBV3-1 (or the pseudogene TRBV3-2) and TRBJ1-2, with D possibly TRBD1 on 6 matching bases. V was shortened by 4 bases and J by 5 bases, with 29 bases between the two germline ends. Germline V gives CDR1 LGHDT, CDR2 YNNKEL (reference sequence). The CDR3 is made up of 19 amino acids. The CDR3: CASSLSPQTGTRFYYGYTF. The CDR3 DNA reads TGTGCCAGCAGCCTAAGCCCCCAGACCGGGACAAGGTTTTATTATGGCTACACCTTC.

This clone was observed once. This chain uses TRBV9 with TRBJ2-1, with 7 bases matching TRBD2. Unmatched junction bases numbered 11, after V lost 5 bases and J lost 9 bases. The CDR3 is 14 residues long. Germline V gives CDR1 SGDLS, CDR2 YYNGEE. CDR3 nucleotide sequence: TGTGCCAGCAGTGTCGGGACTAAGGGGAGTGAGCAGTTCTTC. Translating gives CASSVGTKGSEQFF.

The V gene is TRBV11-3, the J gene TRBJ2-4; the match to TRBD1 covers 10 bases. V lost 5 bases and J lost 9; bases outside the gene matches: 10. The CDR3 spans 15 residues. Germline V gene data show CDR1 as SGHNT and CDR2 as YENEEA. CDR3 sequence (DNA): TGTGCCAGCAGCAAGACAGGGGGCCCCACGGGCATTCAGTACTTC. Translation: CASSKTGGPTGIQYF.

The chain combines TRBV28 with TRBJ1-3; weak D call: TRBD1 (5 bases). There are 14 residues in the CDR3. In germline, CDR1 is MDHEN, CDR2 SYDVKM. The V and J ends lost 4 bases and 2 bases respectively, with 9 bases between them. The CDR3 spells CASSSGGTGNTIYF. The CDR3 DNA follows: TGTGCCAGCAGTTCTGGGGGGACTGGAAACACCATATATTTT. The whole variable domain, filled in from reference TRBV28 and TRBJ1-3, reads DVKVTQSSRYLVKRTGEKVFLECVQDMDHENMFWYRQDPGLGLRLIYFSYDVKMKEKGDIPEGYSVSREKKERFSLILESASTNQTSMYLCASSSGGTGNTIYFGEGSWLTVV.

The gene calls are TRBV5-4 and TRBJ2-1, with TRBD2 matching 9 bases. Germline lookup yields CDR1 SGHNT and CDR2 YYREEE (reference sequence). The CDR3 totals 17 residues. V shed 5 bases, J shed 5 bases, and the junction held 14 bases outside the gene matches. The CDR3 here is CASRLEAGGVGNNEQFF. The CDR3 nucleotides are TGTGCCAGCAGATTAGAGGCGGGAGGGGTCGGAAACAATGAGCAGTTCTTC.

The chain couples TRBV24-1 to TRBJ2-1, with 13 nucleotides matching TRBD2. The CDR3 covers 17 residues. J lost 12 bases, V lost 3 bases, and 13 bases had no gene match. Germline V gives CDR1 KGHDR, CDR2 SFDVKD. The CDR3 DNA follows: TGTGCCACCAGTGATCCCAAAGGACTAGCGGGAGAACGGTGGCAGTTCTTC. It translates to CATSDPKGLAGERWQFF.

The rearrangement links TRBV6-5 to TRBJ2-3; the match to TRBD2 covers 11 bases. The germline V gene encodes CDR1 MNHEY and CDR2 SVGAGI. Trimming took 5 bases from V and 3 from J; bases not matched to a gene: 4. CDR3 length equals 15 residues. The CDR3 protein is CASSTRTSGTDTQYF. The CDR3 DNA is TGTGCCAGCAGTACTCGGACTAGCGGGACAGATACGCAGTATTTT.

The rearrangement joins TRBV6-2 or TRBV6-3 to TRBJ2-1; TRBD1 matches at 7 bases. CDR1 is MNHEY, CDR2 SVGEGT, per germline. CDR3 length: 17 amino acids. The V and J ends lost 6 bases and 4 bases, in that order; junction bases with no gene match: 15. CDR3 residues: CASSRYPGQLDYNEQFF. For the CDR3, the DNA is TGTGCCAGCAGCCGCTACCCGGGACAGCTCGATTACAATGAGCAGTTCTTC.

The rearrangement links TRBV28 to TRBJ1-1; a weak D match, TRBD1 (6 bases). The germline gives CDR1 MDHEN, CDR2 SYDVKM. The length of the CDR3 is 14 residues. The germline V and J ends were trimmed by 6 bases and 2 bases, with 13 bases remaining between them. CDR3 in DNA: TGTGCCAGCAGCACAACAGGGCGAAACACTGAAGCTTTCTTT. Translated: CASSTTGRNTEAFF.

V is TRBV5-1 and J is TRBJ2-5; the D gene is possibly TRBD2 (5 bases). V was cut by 4 bases and J by 0 bases, with 10 bases left in between. The CDR3 totals 14 residues. CDR1 and CDR2 from the germline V gene are SGHRS and YFSETQ. The CDR3 protein is CASSPDSYQETQYF. For the CDR3, the DNA is TGCGCCAGCAGCCCGGACTCGTACCAAGAGACCCAGTACTTC. Looking up the rest from reference TRBV5-1 and TRBJ2-5 gives the full variable domain: KAGVTQTPRYLIKTRGQQVTLSCSPISGHRSVSWYQQTPGQGLQFLFEYFSETQRNKGNFPGRFSGRQFSNSRSEMNVSTLELGDSALYLCASSPDSYQETQYFGPGTRLLVL.

This chain uses TRBV9 with TRBJ2-1; 9 bases agree with TRBD2. Germline CDR1 and CDR2: SGDLS and YYNGEE. The V and J ends lost 4 bases and 8 bases, in that order; junction bases with no gene match: 13. The CDR3 has 16 amino acids. The CDR3 spells CASSPQGSGSAHEQFF. The CDR3 DNA is TGTGCCAGCAGCCCCCAGGGTAGCGGGAGCGCACATGAGCAGTTCTTC.

J is TRBJ2-1 and V is TRBV20-1; 7 bases are a match to TRBD2. Germline V gene sequence: CDR1 DFQATT, CDR2 SNEGSKA (reference sequence). Trimming cost V 3 bases and J 0 bases; bases outside gene matches: 2. CDR3 length: 14 residues. The CDR3 bases are TGCAGTGCTAGTAGCGGGTACTCCTACAATGAGCAGTTCTTC. Translating gives CSASSGYSYNEQFF.

The rearrangement joins TRBV7-2 to TRBJ2-5, with TRBD1 matching over 9 bases. CDR1 is SGHTA, CDR2 FQGNSA, per germline. The CDR3 totals 16 residues. J was trimmed by 2 bases and V by 7 bases; bases with no gene match: 11. The DNA for the CDR3 is TGTGCCAGCAACACAGGGAACAGGGGGCTTCAAGAGACCCAGTACTTC. This sequence encodes CASNTGNRGLQETQYF. The full variable domain, rest sourced from reference TRBV7-2 and TRBJ2-5, is GAGVSQSPSNKVTEKGKDVELRCDPISGHTALYWYRQSLGQGLEFLIYFQGNSAPDKSGLPSDRFSAERTGGSVSTLTIQRTQQEDSAVYLCASNTGNRGLQETQYFGPGTRLLVL.

The sample holds one count of this clone. V is TRBV18 and J is TRBJ1-6, with D possibly TRBD1 on 5 matching bases. The CDR3 is 13 amino acids. Trimming cost V 3 bases and J 10 bases, with 10 bases left between them. The germline V gene encodes CDR1 KGHSH and CDR2 LQKENI. The CDR3 is CASSPLGGSPLHF. DNA for the CDR3: TGTGCCAGCTCACCGCTTGGGGGGTCACCCCTCCACTTT.